The present T cell receptor beta chain was sequenced within a study of blood T cell repertoires in COVID-19. Study-level background: Sources were T cells, B-cell-depleted T cells, or PBMCs; the material itself was cDNA or gDNA.

Trimming stripped 2 bases from V and 3 bases from J, with 9 bases between. Germline V gene sequence: CDR1 SGHNT, CDR2 YYREEE (reference sequence). CDR3 length: 14 residues. This clone has only a few counts. Sequencing was performed with immunoSEQ multiplex PCR; in TCRdb, only in-frame clones are kept and a portion is missing. Among 200,000 to 300,000 clones listed, roughly 84% were seen once. Sample: peripheral blood. This clonotype originated in a human donor in a cohort sampled during active COVID-19. The rearrangement joins TRBV5-4 to TRBJ1-5, with D uncertain. The CDR3 here is CASSFEGNNQPQHF. The CDR3 DNA sequence: TGTGCCAGCAGCTTCGAGGGAAACAATCAGCCCCAGCATTTT.